A selection of T cell receptor beta chains follows, all from one sample in a study of response to subunit inactivated influenza vaccine. TCRdb analysed the RT-PCR reads with MiXCR anew, one entry per CDR3 protein. Among a few hundred thousand distinct CDR3 sequences, approximately 6.9% were seen once, and the ten largest hold around 14%. Here the sequenced sample was PBMCs from blood, taken less than 30 months after vaccination. These receptors all stem from a man between 50 and 75 years old who received an inactivated influenza vaccine. Each CDR3 is given with its conserved first and last residue. Fields, in order: V gene, clone size, D gene, J gene, CDR3 DNA, CDR3 protein. D genes are given only for firm matches. Size is stated for part of the rows, as once, few or many counts, or as a class when the clone is expanded.

TRBV28,many,TRBD2,TRBJ2-1,TGTGCCAGCAGTTTTGTGGCTAGCGGGAGGGCCTCCTTCAATGAGCAGTTCTTC,CASSFVASGRASFNEQFF
TRBV18,many,NA,TRBJ2-5,TGTGCCAGCTCACCAAAGGGAGAGACCCAGTACTTC,CASSPKGETQYF
TRBV7-2,NA,TRBD2,TRBJ2-1,TGTGCCAGCAGCTTAGCGCATAGCGGGAGGGGCAATGAGCAGTTCTTC,CASSLAHSGRGNEQFF
TRBV5-5,NA,NA,TRBJ1-4,TGTGCCAGCAGCCGACAGTCGCCTAATGAAAAACTGTTTTTT,CASSRQSPNEKLFF
TRBV7-2,NA,NA,TRBJ2-7,TGTGCCAGCAGCTTACCTCCGGGTCACGAGCAGTACTTC,CASSLPPGHEQYF
TRBV7-9,NA,TRBD1,TRBJ2-5,TGTGCCAGCACCCTTTCGGGACAGGGTGAAAAGACCCAGTACTTC,CASTLSGQGEKTQYF
TRBV6-2/TRBV6-3,few,NA,TRBJ2-5,TGTGCCAGCAGCAAGACTAGTCACGGGGTGTCCCAGTACTTC,CASSKTSHGVSQYF
TRBV6-2/TRBV6-3,many,NA,TRBJ2-7,TGTGCCAGCAGTCTTCAACAGGGTGTCCACGAGCAGTACTTC,CASSLQQGVHEQYF
TRBV5-1,few,NA,TRBJ2-5,TGCGCCAGCAGCGCACTTCTACTTGAAGAGACCCAGTACTTC,CASSALLLEETQYF
TRBV10-3,few,NA,TRBJ2-7,TGTGCCATCAGTAAGGGGGGGTACGAGCAGTACTTC,CAISKGGYEQYF
TRBV29-1,many,NA,TRBJ2-7,TGCAGCGCCGCGGGACAGCTAGATAGCTACGAGCAGTACTTC,CSAAGQLDSYEQYF
TRBV5-1,many,TRBD2,TRBJ2-1,TGCGCCAGCAGATTGGCGGGGGAACCCGCGAGCTCCTACAATGAGCAGTTCTTC,CASRLAGEPASSYNEQFF
TRBV7-2,few,TRBD2,TRBJ2-1,TGTGCCAGCAGCTTAGCGGCGACTAGCGCATACAATGAGCAGTTCTTC,CASSLAATSAYNEQFF
TRBV11-2,NA,NA,TRBJ1-2,TGTGCCAGCAGCGGGATTTGGGGACACCGGACTTTGGGATATGGCTACACCTTC,CASSGIWGHRTLGYGYTF
TRBV20-1,few,TRBD2,TRBJ2-3,TGCAGTGCTCCGGGCCTTGGCGGGGGGTGGGTCAATACGCAGTATTTT,CSAPGLGGGWVNTQYF
TRBV6-2/TRBV6-3,NA,NA,TRBJ2-1,TGTGCCAGCAGTTACAGGGTTTTGGGCCATGAGCAGTTCTTC,CASSYRVLGHEQFF
TRBV12-3/TRBV12-4,NA,NA,TRBJ2-2,TGTGCCAGCAGTTTAGTAACAGGGAGTGCCACCGGGGAGCTGTTTTTT,CASSLVTGSATGELFF
TRBV6-2/TRBV6-3,many,TRBD2,TRBJ2-1,TGTGCCAGCAGCCCCGGGACTAGGGTCCACAATGAGCAGTTCTTC,CASSPGTRVHNEQFF
TRBV15,few,TRBD1,TRBJ1-2,TGTGCCACCAGGGAACAGGGGGCCCAGGGCTATGGCTACACCTTC,CATREQGAQGYGYTF
TRBV3-1,NA,NA,TRBJ1-2,TGTGCCAGCAGCCCTTGGGGGGCGGATGGCTACACCTTC,CASSPWGADGYTF
TRBV5-1,NA,NA,TRBJ1-2,TGCGCCAGCAGCTTGGATTCGGGGGCACTTACTAACTATGGCTACACCTTC,CASSLDSGALTNYGYTF
TRBV6-2/TRBV6-3,NA,TRBD2,TRBJ2-1,TGTGCCAGCAGTCCCTATACTAGCGGGACGGCCAATGAGCAGTTCTTC,CASSPYTSGTANEQFF
TRBV11-2,many,TRBD1,TRBJ2-4,TGTGCCAGCAGTGATGCCTCGGGACAGAAAAACATTCAGTACTTC,CASSDASGQKNIQYF